Listed below are T cell receptor beta chains from one sample, sequenced in a study of T cell changes during pregnancy in multiple sclerosis. Data came from immunoSEQ multiplex PCR; TCRdb stores just in-frame clones and leaves some out. The sample consists of tens of thousands of clones, approximately 92% of them appearing once. The input for sequencing was CD4+ T cells from peripheral blood mononuclear cells, taken in the third trimester of pregnancy. The receptors come from a female donor with multiple sclerosis, enrolled in a pregnancy study. The conserved cysteine and the conserved F or W are not part of the CDR3 here.

TRBV28	TRBJ2-7	ASSLWGKVSDMWY
TRBV15	TRBJ1-5	ATSRVGQGRNQPQH
TRBV5-5	TRBJ1-1	ASSFRWDSNTEAF
TRBV4-3	TRBJ2-7	ASSQKGGGGYEQY
TRBV6-1	TRBJ2-6	ASSGSSGANVLT
TRBV4-3	TRBJ2-1	ASSQDRLAGGLYNEQF
TRBV5-8	TRBJ1-5	ASSSNPRVQPQH
TRBV7-2	TRBJ1-3	ASSLRGSSGNTIY
TRBV7-2	TRBJ2-7	ASSLYGGGSYEQY
TRBV28	TRBJ1-4	ASSSNRDRGRRLF
TRBV6-1	TRBJ2-7	ASSEALMTSGGSLLYEQY
TRBV19	TRBJ1-3	ASGTGGDTIY
TRBV5-8	TRBJ1-5	ASSLDPYQPQH
TRBV19	TRBJ2-1	ASSTRDRANEQF
TRBV4-1	TRBJ2-7	ASSRSRGGRSYEQY
TRBV7-8	TRBJ2-5	ASSHRQGTTQY
TRBV28	TRBJ2-7	ASSLSPAGGPYEQY
TRBV6-5	TRBJ2-3	ASTYTDTQY
TRBV2	TRBJ2-5	ASRQGRETQY
TRBV14	TRBJ2-1	ASSQDRTGLSYNEQF
TRBV6-6	TRBJ2-2	AGTLAGTGELF
TRBV9	TRBJ1-6	ASSVGPGQVNSPLH
TRBV7-2	TRBJ2-5	ASSLGGLGTQY
TRBV9	TRBJ1-2	ASSVVGQDGYT
TRBV7-9	TRBJ1-2	ASSITGTGGPYSGYT
TRBV30	TRBJ2-5	AWSKDRGQETQY
TRBV5-4	TRBJ2-5	ASSSPSLLMQETQY
TRBV19	TRBJ1-5	ASSLRDRGSRNQPQH
TRBV10-1	TRBJ2-7	ASSELSCRSNGDEQY